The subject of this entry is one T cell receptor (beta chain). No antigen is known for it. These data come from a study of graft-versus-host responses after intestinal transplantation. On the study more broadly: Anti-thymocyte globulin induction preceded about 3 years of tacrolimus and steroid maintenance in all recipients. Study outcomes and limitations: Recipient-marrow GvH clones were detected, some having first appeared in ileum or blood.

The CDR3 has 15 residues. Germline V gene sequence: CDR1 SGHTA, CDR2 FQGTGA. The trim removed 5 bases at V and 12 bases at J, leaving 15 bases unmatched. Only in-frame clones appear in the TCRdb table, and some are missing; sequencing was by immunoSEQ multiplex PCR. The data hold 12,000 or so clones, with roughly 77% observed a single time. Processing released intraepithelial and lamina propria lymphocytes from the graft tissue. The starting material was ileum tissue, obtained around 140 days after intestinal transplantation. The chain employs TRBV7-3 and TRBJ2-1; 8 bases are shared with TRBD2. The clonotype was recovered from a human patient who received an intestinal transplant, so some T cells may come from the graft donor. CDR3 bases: TGTGCCAGCAGCCCGCCCGGGACTAGATCCGGGGGGCAGTTCTTC. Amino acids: CASSPPGTRSGGQFF.